Listed below are T cell receptor beta chains from one sample, sequenced in a study of OX40 agonist ivuxolimab in advanced cancers. Profiled with immunoSEQ multiplex PCR; TCRdb holds only in-frame clones, not every one. The sample holds 55,000 to 70,000 clones; 92% are singletons and the top ten take around 8%. Sequencing was performed on CD4+ or CD8+ T cells sorted from blood, taken in a trial of the OX40 agonist ivuxolimab. The receptors derive from an adult with an advanced solid tumor such as melanoma, head and neck, liver or kidney cancer. CDR3s include the opening cysteine and the closing phenylalanine or tryptophan. The D gene is left open where the match is weak. Clone size is shown for a subset of rows, as once, few, many or a class of expanded clone.

J	size	V	length	D	DNA	CDR3
TRBJ2-3	-	TRBV7-2	18	TRBD2	TGTGCCAGCAGCTTAGGGTCCCGGTTAGCGGGGGGGCCCGATACGCAGTATTTT	CASSLGSRLAGGPDTQYF
TRBJ2-2	-	TRBV6-5	15	TRBD2	TGTGCCAGCAGTTCAGCGGGGGGCTGGACCGGGGAGCTGTTTTTT	CASSSAGGWTGELFF
TRBJ2-1	once	TRBV5-6	12	-	TGTGCCAGCAGCTTAAGTGACAATGAGCAGTTCTTC	CASSLSDNEQFF
TRBJ1-1	few	TRBV30	12	-	TGTGCCTGGAGCTGGGGTAGGGAGGGAGCTTTCTTT	CAWSWGREGAFF
TRBJ1-2	-	TRBV7-9	17	-	TGTGCCAGCAGCTTAGGTCAGGGGACCTCGGTTAACTATGGCTACACCTTC	CASSLGQGTSVNYGYTF
TRBJ2-7	-	TRBV29-1	15	-	TGCAGCGTTGAAGATCGAGGAGGGGCCCCCTACGAGCAGTACTTC	CSVEDRGGAPYEQYF
TRBJ2-2	-	TRBV27	16	-	TGTGCCAGCAGTTCGACCCAGCTACTGAACACCGGGGAGCTGTTTTTT	CASSSTQLLNTGELFF
TRBJ2-3	-	TRBV5-1	15	-	TGCGCCAGCAGCTTGTTCATAGGTTCCGAGGATACGCAGTATTTT	CASSLFIGSEDTQYF
TRBJ1-5	-	TRBV19	15	-	TGTGCCAGTAGTATGTCCGGGTATAGCAATCAGCCCCAGCATTTT	CASSMSGYSNQPQHF
TRBJ2-7	-	TRBV15	15	-	TGTGCCACCAGCAGAGGACAGTTACAAACCTACGAGCAGTACTTC	CATSRGQLQTYEQYF
TRBJ2-1	-	TRBV7-9	16	TRBD2	TGTGCCAGCAGCGGTGGGACTAGCGGGGAAAACAATGAGCAGTTCTTC	CASSGGTSGENNEQFF
TRBJ2-1	-	TRBV9	18	TRBD2	TGTGCCAGCAGCGGTCGTCGGCCTAGCGGGGGGCCAGGCAATGAGCAGTTCTTC	CASSGRRPSGGPGNEQFF
TRBJ2-7	-	TRBV29-1	13	TRBD1	TGCAGCGTTGTCGAAGGGGGCTTCCACGAGCAGTACTTC	CSVVEGGFHEQYF
TRBJ2-2	-	TRBV7-6	18	-	TGTGCCAGCAGCTTCCGCCGGGGTCAGGTCCTTAACACCGGGGAGCTGTTTTTT	CASSFRRGQVLNTGELFF
TRBJ2-1	-	TRBV6-5	15	TRBD2	TGTGCCAGCAGTTATAGCGGGGGGTCCTACAATGAGCAGTTCTTC	CASSYSGGSYNEQFF
TRBJ2-7	once	TRBV4-3	14	-	TGCGCCAGCAGCCAAGAGGGGCAGGAAGGGGAGCAGTACTTC	CASSQEGQEGEQYF
TRBJ1-2	medium-sized	TRBV7-2	13	-	TGTGCCAGCAGCTTAGGCGGCCCCCCGGGCTACACCTTC	CASSLGGPPGYTF
TRBJ1-6	-	TRBV9	13	-	TGTGCCAGCAGCGAAACAGGGAGTTCACCCCTCCACTTT	CASSETGSSPLHF
TRBJ1-4	-	TRBV10-3	15	-	TGTGCCATCAGAGGGGAGGGTGCAACTAATGAAAAACTGTTTTTT	CAIRGEGATNEKLFF
TRBJ1-2	-	TRBV29-1	13	-	TGCAGCGTTGAAGATCTCGGTCTCTATGGCTACACCTTC	CSVEDLGLYGYTF
TRBJ2-1	-	TRBV6-1	15	TRBD2	TGTGCCAGCACCAGACTAGCGGGGGGGTACAATGAGCAGTTCTTC	CASTRLAGGYNEQFF
TRBJ1-1	few	TRBV30	13	-	TGTGCCTGGAGTGTACTTCTGAACACTGAAGCTTTCTTT	CAWSVLLNTEAFF
TRBJ2-7	-	TRBV29-1	13	TRBD1	TGCAGCGTCGTTAGCTTAGGGGGCCACGAGCAGTACTTC	CSVVSLGGHEQYF
TRBJ2-7	-	TRBV10-3	12	TRBD1	TGTGCCACCCAGACAGGGTCCTACGAGCAGTACTTC	CATQTGSYEQYF
TRBJ2-3	-	TRBV10-3	14	-	TGTGCCATCAGTGAGTCGGGGGGTGCAGATACGCAGTATTTT	CAISESGGADTQYF
TRBJ1-2	-	TRBV9	13	-	TGTGCCAGCAGCGTAGCAGGAACCTATGGCTACACCTTC	CASSVAGTYGYTF
TRBJ1-5	-	TRBV27	15	-	TGTGCCAGCGGGTATCAGGGGTATAGCAATCAGCCCCAGCATTTT	CASGYQGYSNQPQHF
TRBJ2-1	-	TRBV7-9	16	-	TGTGCCAGCAGCCCACAACCCGGGCAGTTCTACAATGAGCAGTTCTTC	CASSPQPGQFYNEQFF
TRBJ2-7	-	TRBV5-5	12	-	TGTGCCAGCAGCTTGGGGGGCTACGAGCAGTACTTC	CASSLGGYEQYF
TRBJ2-5	-	TRBV25-1	16	TRBD2	TGTGCCAGCCTCTCCACCCTTAGCGGGGGGCAAGAGACCCAGTACTTC	CASLSTLSGGQETQYF
TRBJ1-4	-	TRBV10-1	12	-	TGCGCCAGCAGTGAGTCGGATGAAAAACTGTTTTTT	CASSESDEKLFF
TRBJ2-1	-	TRBV7-9	16	TRBD2	TGTGCCAGCAGCTTGGGGACTAGCGGGGATTGGCCTCGGCAGTTCTTC	CASSLGTSGDWPRQFF
TRBJ1-2	-	TRBV11-2	13	-	TGTGCCAGCAGCGAGAGAGGGGGGAATGGCTACACCTTC	CASSERGGNGYTF
TRBJ2-7	-	TRBV10-3	13	-	TGTGCCATCAGTGAGCCCTACTCCTACGAGCAGTACTTC	CAISEPYSYEQYF
TRBJ1-4	-	TRBV6-5	13	-	TGTGCCACCGCCCCGGGGGGAGGTGAAAAACTGTTTTTT	CATAPGGGEKLFF
TRBJ2-1	-	TRBV7-2	15	-	TGTGCCAGCAGCTTCCATACAGGATCCTACAATGAGCAGTTCTTC	CASSFHTGSYNEQFF
TRBJ2-7	-	TRBV10-3	14	-	TGTGCCATCAGTGTGGGGGACACAGGCTACGAGCAGTACTTC	CAISVGDTGYEQYF
TRBJ1-2	-	TRBV19	11	-	TGTGCCAGTAGTCTACTCGGTGGCTACACCTTC	CASSLLGGYTF
TRBJ1-2	medium-sized	TRBV6-6	12	-	TGTGCCAGCAGTTTGGGTGAGGATGGCTACACCTTC	CASSLGEDGYTF
TRBJ2-7	-	TRBV9	15	-	TGTGCCAGCAGCGTAGACGGACTGGGGGCCTACGAGCAGTACTTC	CASSVDGLGAYEQYF
TRBJ1-2	-	TRBV27	14	-	TGTGCCAGCAGTAGCCACCTCCGGGGGACCGGCTACACCTTC	CASSSHLRGTGYTF
TRBJ2-1	-	TRBV27	15	-	TGTGCCAGCAGTTCGATGGGGGTCTCCTACAATGAGCAGTTCTTC	CASSSMGVSYNEQFF
TRBJ1-2	-	TRBV18	14	-	TGTGCCAGCTCCCACGACACAACTATTCGGGGCTACACCTTC	CASSHDTTIRGYTF
TRBJ1-5	-	TRBV10-3	16	-	TGTGCCATCAGTGAGTCGTGGACACCAAGCAATCAGCCCCAGCATTTT	CAISESWTPSNQPQHF
TRBJ2-5	-	TRBV14	18	TRBD1	TGTGCCAGCAGCCAAGAACTTAGGGGGACAGGGGTACAAGAGACCCAGTACTTC	CASSQELRGTGVQETQYF
TRBJ2-1	-	TRBV7-7	14	-	TGTGCTAGCAGCTTAGGACGGGGGTATAATGAGCAGTTCTTC	CASSLGRGYNEQFF
TRBJ1-4	-	TRBV7-6	17	-	TGTGCCAGCAGCTTAGTGCAGGGTGAACAAACTAATGAAAAACTGTTTTTT	CASSLVQGEQTNEKLFF
TRBJ2-7	once	TRBV4-2	15	-	TGTGCCAGCAGCCAAGATCCGGGGCTTTTCTACGAGCAGTACTTC	CASSQDPGLFYEQYF